Listed below are T cell receptor beta chains from one sample, sequenced in a study of neoadjuvant anti-PD-1 for oral cavity cancer. Profiled with immunoSEQ multiplex PCR; TCRdb holds only in-frame clones, not every one. Counted here are some 15,000 clones, about 67% occurring once; the ten biggest clones make up 2.5%. This specimen was PBMCs, taken before nivolumab (anti-PD-1) treatment. Receptors originate from a person aged 35 to 85 with oral cavity squamous cell carcinoma. Each CDR3 is given without its conserved first and last residue.

>TRBV9
ASSVPGTGTRSYEQY
>TRBV6-6
ASSREGGGRQPQH
>TRBV28
ASSLTGNGNQPQH
>TRBV21-1
ASSLGDFNYEQY
>TRBV28
ASSLDLAAVSMNTEAF
>TRBV5-1
ASSTGDVTNEKLF
>TRBV5-1
ASSPGLAGRTDTQY
>TRBV7-8
ASSLVVANEQF
>TRBV14
ASSVSGTSADTQY
>TRBV2
ASRDWATETQY
>TRBV2
ASSESQLNEKLF
>TRBV2
ASSRTGAGSYEQY
>TRBV6-6
ASSQVGDRAEQY
>TRBV5-4
ASSLTEGPYEQY
>TRBV30
SYSGNEETQY
>TRBV27
ASSYQPGHPSSGNTIY
>TRBV6-5
ASRTTGGAGELF
>TRBV9
ASSAGVVDTGELF